This TCR beta chain is drawn from a study of cytomegalovirus exposure and HLA in healthy donors. Overall study: A subsequent analysis stated that the 95 to 150 validation repertoires were run on the same platform as the roughly 670 first-cohort repertoires. Whole-study findings and limits: Testing in vitro showed a few CMV-associated chains specific for CMV antigens. Reported performance of the classifier showed diagnosis of cytomegalovirus status with high specificity and sensitivity. A list of 150 to 200 TCR beta chains associated with cytomegalovirus was given.

Data came from immunoSEQ multiplex PCR; TCRdb stores just in-frame clones and leaves some out. The table shows about 150,000 clones, with 70% to 90% occurring only once. In the case of this clone: Its antigen is unknown.

The sequenced material came from PBMCs. The sequence was obtained from a man younger than 35 in good health and CMV-seropositive.

The CDR3 sequence is CASRPSGTGVYEQYF. The CDR3 DNA follows: TGTGCCAGCAGACCCTCCGGGACAGGGGTTTACGAGCAGTACTTC. The chain has TRBV6-6 and TRBJ2-7; TRBD1 agrees at 10 bases. CDR1 MNHNY and CDR2 SVGAGI come from the germline V gene (reference sequence). Losses at the gene ends were 6 bases for V and 4 bases for J; bases not matched to a gene: 9. The CDR3 totals 15 residues.